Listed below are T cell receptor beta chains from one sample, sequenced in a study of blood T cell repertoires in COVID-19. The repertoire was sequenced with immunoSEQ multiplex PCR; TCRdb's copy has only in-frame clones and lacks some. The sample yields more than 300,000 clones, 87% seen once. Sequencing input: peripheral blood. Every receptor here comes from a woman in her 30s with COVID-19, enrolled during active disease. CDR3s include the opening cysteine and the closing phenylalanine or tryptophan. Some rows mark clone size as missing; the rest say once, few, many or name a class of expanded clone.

CASSHQRERTTDTQYF | TRBJ2-3 | once | TRBV5-4
CASSDRRGLEETQYF | TRBJ2-5 | once | TRBV10-2
CASRLVGQGYEQYF | TRBJ2-7 | few | TRBV2
CASSSPAGTGGKLFF | TRBJ1-4 | once | TRBV6-2/TRBV6-3
CASSSGGGGLIGANVLTF | TRBJ2-6 | once | TRBV28
CASSLVSGGHQPQHF | TRBJ1-5 | - | TRBV7-2
CASSPELPRGEQYF | TRBJ2-7 | - | TRBV9
CASSRGGSSYEQYF | TRBJ2-7 | - | TRBV6-5
CSVGQGTEAFF | TRBJ1-1 | once | TRBV29-1
CASSPSGSSSYEQYF | TRBJ2-7 | - | TRBV19
CASSAGGSAEAFF | TRBJ1-1 | - | TRBV10-2
CSVETGLYEQYF | TRBJ2-7 | - | TRBV29-1
CAISDPGQGAYEQYF | TRBJ2-7 | - | TRBV10-3
CAWSWLAGVGSGANVLTF | TRBJ2-6 | few | TRBV30
CASSSGQGAPYEQYF | TRBJ2-7 | - | TRBV5-5
CASSIGTSGAYEQYF | TRBJ2-7 | once | TRBV19
CASSLAGLTYEQYF | TRBJ2-7 | - | TRBV19
CASSYLPPVDEQFF | TRBJ2-1 | once | TRBV6-2/TRBV6-3
CASSYRGDTGELFF | TRBJ2-2 | - | TRBV2
CAWTTDRFSGNTIYF | TRBJ1-3 | - | TRBV30